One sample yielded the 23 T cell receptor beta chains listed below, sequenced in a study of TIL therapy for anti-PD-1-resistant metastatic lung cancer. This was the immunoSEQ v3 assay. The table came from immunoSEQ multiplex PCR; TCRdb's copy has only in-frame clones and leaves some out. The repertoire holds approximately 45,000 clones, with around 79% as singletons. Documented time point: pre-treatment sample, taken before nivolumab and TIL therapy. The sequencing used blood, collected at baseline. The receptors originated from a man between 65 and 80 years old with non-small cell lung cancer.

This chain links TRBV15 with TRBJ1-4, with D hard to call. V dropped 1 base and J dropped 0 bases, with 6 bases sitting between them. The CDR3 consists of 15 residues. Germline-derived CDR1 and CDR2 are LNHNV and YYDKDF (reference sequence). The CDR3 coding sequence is TGTGCCACCAGCAGAGCTCGGTCAACTAATGAAAAACTGTTTTTT. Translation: CATSRARSTNEKLFF.

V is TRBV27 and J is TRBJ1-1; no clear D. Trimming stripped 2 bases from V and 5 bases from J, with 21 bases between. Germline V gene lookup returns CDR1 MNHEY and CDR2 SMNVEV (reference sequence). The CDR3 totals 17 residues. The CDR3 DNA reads TGTGCCAGCAGTTTAGCCGCGCTTGGGGTGGGGAGGACTGAAGCTTTCTTT. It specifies CASSLAALGVGRTEAFF.

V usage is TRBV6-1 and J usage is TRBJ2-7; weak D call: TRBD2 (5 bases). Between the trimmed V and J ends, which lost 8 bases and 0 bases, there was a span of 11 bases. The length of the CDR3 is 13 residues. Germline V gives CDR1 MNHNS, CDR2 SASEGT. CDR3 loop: CASVPDFSYEQYF. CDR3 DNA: TGTGCCAGCGTCCCGGACTTCTCCTACGAGCAGTACTTC.

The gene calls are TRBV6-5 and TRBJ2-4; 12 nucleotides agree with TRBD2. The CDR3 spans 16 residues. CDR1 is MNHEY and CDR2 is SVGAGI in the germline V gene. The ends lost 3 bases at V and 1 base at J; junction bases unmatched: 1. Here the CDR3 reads CASSYTSGRAKNIQYF. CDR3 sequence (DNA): TGTGCCAGCAGTTATACTAGCGGGAGGGCCAAAAACATTCAGTACTTC.

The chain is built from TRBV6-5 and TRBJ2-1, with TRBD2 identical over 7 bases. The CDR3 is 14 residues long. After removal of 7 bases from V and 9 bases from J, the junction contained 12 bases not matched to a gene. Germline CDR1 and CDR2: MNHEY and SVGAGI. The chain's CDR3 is CASTLGREWSEQFF. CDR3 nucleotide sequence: TGTGCCAGCACTTTAGGGCGGGAGTGGAGTGAGCAGTTCTTC.

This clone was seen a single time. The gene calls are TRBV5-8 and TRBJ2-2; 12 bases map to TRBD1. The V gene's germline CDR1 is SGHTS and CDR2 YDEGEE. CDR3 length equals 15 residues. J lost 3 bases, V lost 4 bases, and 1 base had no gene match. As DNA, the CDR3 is TGTGCCAGCAGCAGGGACAGGGGGCACACCGGGGAGCTGTTTTTT. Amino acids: CASSRDRGHTGELFF.

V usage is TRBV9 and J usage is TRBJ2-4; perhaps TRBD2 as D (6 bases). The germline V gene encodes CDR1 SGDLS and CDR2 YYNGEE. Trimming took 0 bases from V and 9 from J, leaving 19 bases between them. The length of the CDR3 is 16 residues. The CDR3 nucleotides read TGTGCCAGCAGCGTAGGGGGGGTTGGGCCCCATGTCATTCAGTACTTC. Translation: CASSVGGVGPHVIQYF.

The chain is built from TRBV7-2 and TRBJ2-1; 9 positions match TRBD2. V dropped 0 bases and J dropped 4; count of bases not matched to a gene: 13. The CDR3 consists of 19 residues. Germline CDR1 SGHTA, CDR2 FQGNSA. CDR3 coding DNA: TGTGCCAGCAGCTTAGCCCCAACACCGTTAGCGGGAGCGTACAATGAGCAGTTCTTC. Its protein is CASSLAPTPLAGAYNEQFF.

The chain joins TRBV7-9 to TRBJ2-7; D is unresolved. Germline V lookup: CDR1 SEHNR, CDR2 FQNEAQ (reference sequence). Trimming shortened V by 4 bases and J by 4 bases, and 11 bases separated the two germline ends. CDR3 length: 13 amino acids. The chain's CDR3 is CASSSQIGYEQYF. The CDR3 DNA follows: TGTGCCAGCAGCTCGCAGATTGGATACGAGCAGTACTTC.

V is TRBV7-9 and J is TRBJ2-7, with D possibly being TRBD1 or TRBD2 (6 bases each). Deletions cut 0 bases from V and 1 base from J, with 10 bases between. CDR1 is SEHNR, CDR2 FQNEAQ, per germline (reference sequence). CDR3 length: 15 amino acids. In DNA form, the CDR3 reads TGTGCCAGCAGCTTAGCGCTAGGGGGGTCCTACGAGCAGTACTTC. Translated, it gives CASSLALGGSYEQYF.

CDR3 protein: CASREKGPKGTQYF. The CDR3 DNA reads as TGTGCCAGCAGGGAAAAGGGGCCAAAAGGGACCCAGTACTTC. The chain has TRBV6-6 and TRBJ2-5; D is perhaps TRBD1 (5 bases). The V end lost 6 bases, the J end lost 7 bases, and 18 bases lay between the germline ends. CDR1 and CDR2 from the germline V gene are MNHNY and SVGAGI (reference sequence). The CDR3 spans 14 residues.

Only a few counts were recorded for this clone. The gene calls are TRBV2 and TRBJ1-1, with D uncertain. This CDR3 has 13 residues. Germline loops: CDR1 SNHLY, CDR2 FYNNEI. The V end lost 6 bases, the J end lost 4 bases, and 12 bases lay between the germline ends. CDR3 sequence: CASRGPRGTEAFF. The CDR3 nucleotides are TGTGCCAGCAGGGGCCCTCGGGGCACTGAAGCTTTCTTT.

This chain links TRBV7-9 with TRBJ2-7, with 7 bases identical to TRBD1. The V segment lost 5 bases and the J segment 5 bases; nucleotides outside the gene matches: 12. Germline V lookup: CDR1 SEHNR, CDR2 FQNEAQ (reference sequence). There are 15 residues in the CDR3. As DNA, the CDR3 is TGTGCCAGCAGCAACCGAGACAGGGTAGGGAACGAGCAGTACTTC. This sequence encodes CASSNRDRVGNEQYF.

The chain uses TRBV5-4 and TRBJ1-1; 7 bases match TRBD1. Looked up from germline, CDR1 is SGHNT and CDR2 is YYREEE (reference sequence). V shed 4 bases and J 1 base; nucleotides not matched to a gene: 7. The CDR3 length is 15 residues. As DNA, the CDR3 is TGTGCCAGCAGCCCACCGGGACAGCAGAACACTGAAGCTTTCTTT. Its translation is CASSPPGQQNTEAFF.

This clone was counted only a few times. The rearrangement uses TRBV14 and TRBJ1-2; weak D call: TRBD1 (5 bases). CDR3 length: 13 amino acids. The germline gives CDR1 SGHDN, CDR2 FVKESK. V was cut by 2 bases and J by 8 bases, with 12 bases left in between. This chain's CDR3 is CASSQSGTHGYTF. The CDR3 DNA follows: TGTGCCAGCAGCCAATCAGGGACTCACGGCTACACCTTC.

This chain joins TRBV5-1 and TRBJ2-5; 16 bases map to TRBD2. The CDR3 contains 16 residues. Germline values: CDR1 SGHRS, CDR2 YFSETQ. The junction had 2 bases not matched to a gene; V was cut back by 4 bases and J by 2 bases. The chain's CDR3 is CASSQGLAGGQETQYF. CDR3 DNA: TGCGCCAGCAGCCAGGGACTAGCGGGAGGGCAAGAGACCCAGTACTTC.

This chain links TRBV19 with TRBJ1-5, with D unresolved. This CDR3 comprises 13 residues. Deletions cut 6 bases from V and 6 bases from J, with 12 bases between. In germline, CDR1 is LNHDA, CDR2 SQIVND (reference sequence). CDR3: CASSFSWGQPQHF. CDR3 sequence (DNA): TGTGCCAGTAGCTTCTCGTGGGGTCAGCCCCAGCATTTT. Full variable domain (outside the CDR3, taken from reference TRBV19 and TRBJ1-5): DGGITQSPKYLFRKEGQNVTLSCEQNLNHDAMYWYRQDPGQGLRLIYYSQIVNDFQKGDIAEGYSVSREKKESFPLTVTSAQKNPTAFYLCASSFSWGQPQHFGDGTRLSIL.

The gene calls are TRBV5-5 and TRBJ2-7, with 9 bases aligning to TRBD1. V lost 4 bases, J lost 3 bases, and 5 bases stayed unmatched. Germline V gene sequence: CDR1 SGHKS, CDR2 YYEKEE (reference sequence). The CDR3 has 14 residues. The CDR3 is CASSGRDRVYEQYF. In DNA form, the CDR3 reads TGTGCCAGCAGCGGCCGGGACAGGGTCTACGAGCAGTACTTC.

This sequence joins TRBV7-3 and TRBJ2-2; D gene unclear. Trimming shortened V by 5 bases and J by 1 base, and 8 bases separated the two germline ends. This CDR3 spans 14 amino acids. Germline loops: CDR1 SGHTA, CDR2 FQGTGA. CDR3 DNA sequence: TGTGCCAGCAGCCCGCCGGGGAACACCGGGGAGCTGTTTTTT. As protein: CASSPPGNTGELFF.

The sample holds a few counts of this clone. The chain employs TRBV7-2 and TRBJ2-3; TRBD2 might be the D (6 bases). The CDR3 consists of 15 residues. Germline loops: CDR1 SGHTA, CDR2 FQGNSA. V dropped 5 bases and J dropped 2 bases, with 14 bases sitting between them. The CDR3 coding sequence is TGTGCCAGCAGCCCGCTCGCGGGGTTCACAGATACGCAGTATTTT. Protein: CASSPLAGFTDTQYF.

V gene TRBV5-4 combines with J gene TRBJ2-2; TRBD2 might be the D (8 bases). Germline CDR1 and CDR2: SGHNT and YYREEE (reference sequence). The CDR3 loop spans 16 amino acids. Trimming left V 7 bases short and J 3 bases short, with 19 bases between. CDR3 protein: CASQEGAGGHTGELFF. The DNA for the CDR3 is TGTGCCAGCCAGGAGGGGGCGGGAGGACACACCGGGGAGCTGTTTTTT.

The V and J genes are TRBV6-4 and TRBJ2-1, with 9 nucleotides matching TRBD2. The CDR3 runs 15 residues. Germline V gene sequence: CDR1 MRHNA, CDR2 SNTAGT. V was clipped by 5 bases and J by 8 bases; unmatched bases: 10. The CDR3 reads CASSPGGRAGYEQFF. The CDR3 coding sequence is TGTGCCAGCAGTCCCGGCGGGAGGGCCGGCTATGAGCAGTTCTTC.

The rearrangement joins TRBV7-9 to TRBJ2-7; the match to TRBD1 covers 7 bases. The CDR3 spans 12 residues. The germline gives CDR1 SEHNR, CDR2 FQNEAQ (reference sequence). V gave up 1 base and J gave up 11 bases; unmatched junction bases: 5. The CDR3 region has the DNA TGTGCCAGCAGCTTAGAACAGGGGCTGAAGTACTTC. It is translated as CASSLEQGLKYF. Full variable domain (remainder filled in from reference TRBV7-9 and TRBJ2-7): DTGVSQNPRHKITKRGQNVTFRCDPISEHNRLYWYRQTLGQGPEFLTYFQNEAQLEKSRLLSDRFSAERPKGSFSTLEIQRTEQGDSAMYLCASSLEQGLKYFGPGTRLTVT.